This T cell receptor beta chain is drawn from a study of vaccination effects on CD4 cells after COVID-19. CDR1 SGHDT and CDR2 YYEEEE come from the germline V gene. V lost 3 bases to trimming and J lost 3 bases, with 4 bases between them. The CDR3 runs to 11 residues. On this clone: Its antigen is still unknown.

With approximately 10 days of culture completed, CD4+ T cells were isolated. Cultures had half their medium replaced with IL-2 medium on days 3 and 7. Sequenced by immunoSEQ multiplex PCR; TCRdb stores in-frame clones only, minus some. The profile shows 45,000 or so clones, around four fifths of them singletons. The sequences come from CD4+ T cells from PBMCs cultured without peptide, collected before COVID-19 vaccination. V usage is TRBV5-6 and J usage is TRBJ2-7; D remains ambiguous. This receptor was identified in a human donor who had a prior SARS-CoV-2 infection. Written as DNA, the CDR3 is TGTGCCAGCAGCTCCTACTACGAGCAGTACTTC. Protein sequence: CASSSYYEQYF.